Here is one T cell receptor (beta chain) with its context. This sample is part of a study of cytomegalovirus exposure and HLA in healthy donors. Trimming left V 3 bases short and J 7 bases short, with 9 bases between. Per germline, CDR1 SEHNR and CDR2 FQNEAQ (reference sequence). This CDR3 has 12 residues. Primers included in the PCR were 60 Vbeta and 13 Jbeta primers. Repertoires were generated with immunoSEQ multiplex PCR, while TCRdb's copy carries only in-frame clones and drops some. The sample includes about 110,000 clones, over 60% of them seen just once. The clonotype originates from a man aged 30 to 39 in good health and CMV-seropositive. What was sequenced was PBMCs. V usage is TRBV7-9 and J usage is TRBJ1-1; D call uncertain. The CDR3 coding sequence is TGTGCCAGCAGCTTCCTCAGAGGTGAAGCTTTCTTT. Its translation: CASSFLRGEAFF.